These 7 T cell receptor beta chains were sequenced from one sample in a study of blood T cell repertoires in COVID-19. Clones were read by immunoSEQ multiplex PCR, and TCRdb kept only the in-frame ones, dropping some. The repertoire consists of over 85,000 clones, with around 86% occurring once and the leading ten covering 4.9%. Sequenced: peripheral blood. All receptors derive from a woman of 80 years or more with acute or convalescent COVID-19.

The chain is built from TRBV7-3 and TRBJ2-1, with D maybe TRBD1 (5 bases). The germline CDR1 and CDR2 sequences are SGHTA and FQGTGA. The CDR3 extends over 15 amino acids. With 2 bases removed from V and 7 bases from J, the gap between germline ends came to 15 bases. The CDR3 sequence: CASSLGRVEVNEQFF. As DNA, the CDR3 is TGTGCCAGCAGCTTAGGCAGGGTGGAAGTAAATGAGCAGTTCTTC.

The chain recombines TRBV6-5 with TRBJ1-3, with unresolved D. The V gene's germline CDR1 is MNHEY and CDR2 SVGAGI. V lost 7 bases to trimming and J lost 0 bases, with 13 bases between them. The CDR3 totals 15 residues. The CDR3 reads CASTARSRSGNTIYF. CDR3 DNA sequence: TGTGCCAGCACGGCGAGGTCCCGCTCTGGAAACACCATATATTTT.

The J gene is TRBJ1-1, the V gene TRBV29-1; possibly TRBD1 for D (6 bases). V lost 5 bases, J lost 0 bases, and 13 bases lay in between. Germline values: CDR1 SQVTM, CDR2 ANQGSEA. This CDR3 contains 14 residues. This chain's CDR3 is CSVSDRPMNTEAFF. As DNA, the CDR3 is TGCAGCGTTTCCGACAGGCCTATGAACACTGAAGCTTTCTTT.

The chain combines TRBV11-1 with TRBJ1-1; no clear D. The germline gives CDR1 SGHAT, CDR2 FQDESV (reference sequence). The length of the CDR3 is 13 residues. The V end lost 2 bases, the J end lost 4 bases, and 8 bases lay between the germline ends. Here the CDR3 DNA reads TGTGCCAGCAGCTTAAAGAGGTCCACTGAAGCTTTCTTT. Protein product: CASSLKRSTEAFF.

This clone was seen a single time. The rearrangement links TRBV14 to TRBJ1-3; D is perhaps TRBD1 (6 bases). This CDR3 has 13 amino acids. Germline CDR1 SGHDN, CDR2 FVKESK. Trimming shortened V by 8 bases and J by 0 bases, and 8 bases separated the two germline ends. In DNA form, the CDR3 reads TGTGCCAGCCGACAGGTCTCTGGAAACACCATATATTTT. Its protein product is CASRQVSGNTIYF.

The rearrangement links TRBV19 to TRBJ1-5; 7 nucleotides align to TRBD1. The germline CDR1 and CDR2 sequences are LNHDA and SQIVND (reference sequence). This CDR3 region has 17 residues. With V trimmed by 6 bases and J by 2 bases, 13 bases remained unmatched. The CDR3 loop is CASRVIGGQGGNQPQHF. CDR3 nucleotide sequence: TGTGCCAGTAGGGTGATCGGAGGGCAGGGGGGCAATCAGCCCCAGCATTTT.

The J gene is TRBJ1-4, the V gene TRBV3-1 (or the pseudogene TRBV3-2); 8 positions match TRBD1. The ends lost 6 bases at V and 3 bases at J; junction bases unmatched: 3. Germline V gene data show CDR1 as LGHDT and CDR2 as YNNKEL (reference sequence). The CDR3 is made up of 14 amino acids. Written as DNA, the CDR3 is TGTGCCAGCAGGGGACAGGCCCCTAATGAAAAACTGTTTTTT. Protein product: CASRGQAPNEKLFF.